The source of this T cell receptor beta chain is a study of blood T cell repertoires in COVID-19. This CDR3 comprises 16 residues. Trimming cost V 5 bases and J 0 bases; bases outside gene matches: 4. The V gene's germline CDR1 is LGHDT and CDR2 YNNKEL (reference sequence). This table comes from immunoSEQ multiplex PCR, and its TCRdb copy is limited to in-frame clones, with some not included. The profile shows about 210,000 clones, 65% to 90% of them singletons. This clonotype originated in a woman aged 30 to 39 who had been exposed to COVID-19. Material: PBMCs or T cells enriched from blood (not recorded which). The genes are TRBV3-1 (or the pseudogene TRBV3-2) and TRBJ2-3, with TRBD2 matching 11 bases. CDR3 amino acids: CASSFIAGGSTDTQYF. Here the CDR3 DNA reads TGTGCCAGCAGCTTTATAGCGGGGGGGAGCACAGATACGCAGTATTTT.